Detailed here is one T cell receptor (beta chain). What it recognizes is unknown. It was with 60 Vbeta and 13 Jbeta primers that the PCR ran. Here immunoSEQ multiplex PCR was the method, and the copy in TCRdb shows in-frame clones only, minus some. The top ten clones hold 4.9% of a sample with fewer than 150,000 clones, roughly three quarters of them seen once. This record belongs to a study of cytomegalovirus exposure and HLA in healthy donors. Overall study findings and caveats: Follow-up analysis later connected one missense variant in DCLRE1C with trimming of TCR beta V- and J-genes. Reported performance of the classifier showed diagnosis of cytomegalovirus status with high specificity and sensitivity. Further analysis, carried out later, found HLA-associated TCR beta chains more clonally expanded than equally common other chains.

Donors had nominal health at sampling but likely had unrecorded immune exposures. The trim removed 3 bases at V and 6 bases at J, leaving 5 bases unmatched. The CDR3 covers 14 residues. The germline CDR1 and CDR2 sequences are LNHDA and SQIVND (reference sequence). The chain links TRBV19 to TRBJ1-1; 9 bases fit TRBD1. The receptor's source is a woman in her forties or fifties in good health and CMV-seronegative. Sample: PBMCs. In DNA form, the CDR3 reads TGTGCCAGTAGTATTTTTGACAGGGGGGCTGAAGCTTTCTTT. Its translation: CASSIFDRGAEAFF.